These 23 T cell receptor beta chains came from one sample sequenced in a study of T cells in Graves' hyperthyroidism and ophthalmopathy. Amplified TCR beta CDR3 regions came from RNA transcripts. First-round RT-PCR with HTBI primers amplified the TCR CDR3 region. TCRdb reanalysed the multiplex PCR reads using MiXCR and keeps one entry per CDR3 protein. There are under 350,000 distinct CDR3 sequences in the sample; over 15% occur only once, and approximately 54% lies in the top ten. Sequences were obtained from blood. These receptor sequences come from a woman aged 45-65 years with Graves' hyperthyroidism.

The V and J genes are TRBV20-1 and TRBJ1-1, with 8 bases matching TRBD1. The V gene end was trimmed by 0 bases and the J gene end by 0 bases; junction bases not matched to a gene: 3. CDR3 length equals 15 residues. The V gene's germline CDR1 is DFQATT and CDR2 SNEGSKA (reference sequence). The CDR3: CSARDQGAMNTEAFF. The DNA of the CDR3 is TGCAGTGCTAGAGACCAGGGGGCGATGAACACTGAAGCTTTCTTT.

The table lists this clonotype with a few counts. The chain is built from TRBV6-6 and TRBJ2-7; possible D gene TRBD1, 5 bases. The germline CDR1 and CDR2 sequences are MNHNY and SVGAGI (reference sequence). The CDR3 is 14 residues long. V lost 4 bases, J lost 1 base, and 11 bases lay in between. CDR3 bases: TGTGCCAGCAGTTCCTCGACAGCTTCCTACGAGCAGTACTTC. Translating it yields CASSSSTASYEQYF.

This clonotype was seen only a few times. The chain uses TRBV7-2 and TRBJ1-4, with 10 bases matching TRBD1. Germline loops: CDR1 SGHTA, CDR2 FQGNSA. The V and J ends lost 5 bases and 7 bases, in that order; junction bases with no gene match: 4. This CDR3 spans 14 amino acids. CDR3 nucleotides: TGTGCCAGCAGCCGGGACAGGGGAAGTGAAAAACTGTTTTTT. Encoded protein: CASSRDRGSEKLFF.

The CDR3 bases are TGTGCCAGTAGTAAACCCTCGCGGGGGGGCGGTACTGAAGCTTTCTTT. Translated, it gives CASSKPSRGGGTEAFF. The chain joins TRBV19 to TRBJ1-1; weak D call: TRBD1 (6 bases). The CDR3 length is 16 residues. Germline V CDR1 and CDR2: LNHDA, SQIVND (reference sequence). With 4 bases removed from V and 5 bases from J, the gap between germline ends came to 20 bases.

V is TRBV6-2 or TRBV6-3 and J is TRBJ2-5, with a possible D match to TRBD2 (5 bases). The ends were cut back, 9 bases at V and 5 bases at J, with 10 bases in the middle. Germline V gives CDR1 MNHEY, CDR2 SVGEGT. This CDR3 spans 11 amino acids. The CDR3 nucleotides are TGTGCCAGAATCCCGGGGGAGACCCAGTACTTC. It encodes CARIPGETQYF.

The rearrangement links TRBV27 to TRBJ2-7; TRBD1 agrees at 10 bases. V lost 4 bases and J lost 5; bases outside the gene matches: 11. CDR1 and CDR2 from the germline V gene are MNHEY and SMNVEV (reference sequence). This CDR3 is built from 16 residues. CDR3 nucleotide sequence: TGTGCCAGCAGTTCGCAGGGGGGGACAGGGGCGGACGAGCAGTACTTC. Amino acids: CASSSQGGTGADEQYF.

This clonotype appeared many times. The chain carries TRBV6-5 and TRBJ2-7; weak D call: TRBD1 (6 bases). Trimming shortened V by 0 bases and J by 6 bases, and 15 bases separated the two germline ends. The length of the CDR3 is 15 residues. The germline V gene encodes CDR1 MNHEY and CDR2 SVGAGI. CDR3 DNA sequence: TGTGCCAGCAGTTACTCGACAGGCGCGATCGGCGAGCAGTACTTC. Translating gives CASSYSTGAIGEQYF.

At least ten counts were recorded for this clonotype. The chain has TRBV5-6 and TRBJ2-3; D not certain. Germline loops: CDR1 SGHDT, CDR2 YYEEEE. The length of the CDR3 is 14 residues. V dropped 0 bases and J dropped 2 bases, with 7 bases sitting between them. The CDR3 DNA reads TGTGCCAGCAGCTTGGTACCCAACACAGATACGCAGTATTTT. Amino acids: CASSLVPNTDTQYF.

The chain is built from TRBV18 and TRBJ2-1, with D possibly TRBD1 on 6 matching bases. Germline loops: CDR1 KGHSH, CDR2 LQKENI. Trimming took 2 bases from V and 5 from J, leaving 7 bases between them. This CDR3 comprises 13 residues. CDR3 protein: CASSPRTDNEQFF. The CDR3 region has the DNA TGTGCCAGCTCACCAAGGACAGACAATGAGCAGTTCTTC.

This chain connects TRBV20-1 to TRBJ1-6, with 7 bases that match TRBD1. Germline CDR1 and CDR2: DFQATT and SNEGSKA (reference sequence). Unmatched junction bases numbered 16, after V lost 5 bases and J lost 9 bases. This CDR3 spans 16 amino acids. As DNA, the CDR3 is TGCAGTGCTTTTAATAGCCAACAGGGGTCGGCTTCACCCCTCCACTTT. It is translated as CSAFNSQQGSASPLHF.

Only a few counts were recorded for this clonotype. This rearrangement joins TRBV20-1 to TRBJ1-1, with a weak D call TRBD1 (5 bases). V lost 2 bases and J lost 1, with 8 bases in between. The CDR3 runs to 13 residues. The germline V gene encodes CDR1 DFQATT and CDR2 SNEGSKA (reference sequence). CDR3 DNA: TGCAGTGCTAGACGACAGCAGAACACTGAAGCTTTCTTT. Translation: CSARRQQNTEAFF.

The sample holds a few counts of this clonotype. The J gene is TRBJ1-2, the V gene TRBV18, with TRBD1 matching 11 bases. Germline values: CDR1 KGHSH, CDR2 LQKENI. CDR3 size: 16 residues. The junction had 10 bases not matched to a gene; V was cut back by 6 bases and J by 4 bases. This chain's CDR3 is CASSDGQGAISYGYTF. Written as DNA, the CDR3 is TGTGCCAGCTCGGACGGACAGGGGGCCATTAGCTATGGCTACACCTTC.

This clonotype was found many times. The chain is built from TRBV7-2 and TRBJ2-1; 8 nucleotides agree with TRBD2. CDR1 is SGHTA, CDR2 FQGNSA, per germline. The CDR3 loop spans 15 amino acids. The junction had 7 bases not matched to a gene; V was cut back by 5 bases and J by 4 bases. The DNA of the CDR3 is TGTGCCAGCAGCGCGAGCGGGAGCCCTTACAATGAGCAGTTCTTC. This codes for CASSASGSPYNEQFF.

This clonotype appeared a single time. This chain uses TRBV14 with TRBJ1-2, with D hard to call. The germline V gene has CDR1 SGHDN and CDR2 FVKESK. The germline V and J ends were trimmed by 1 base and 2 bases, with 11 bases remaining between them. The CDR3 has 15 residues. The CDR3 sequence is CASSQGTIGNYGYTF. The CDR3, as DNA: TGTGCCAGCAGCCAAGGAACTATAGGGAACTATGGCTACACCTTC. Together with reference TRBV14 and TRBJ1-2, the CDR3 gives the full variable domain: EAGVTQFPSHSVIEKGQTVTLRCDPISGHDNLYWYRRVMGKEIKFLLHFVKESKQDESGMPNNRFLAERTGGTYSTLKVQPAELEDSGVYFCASSQGTIGNYGYTFGSGTRLTVV.

This clonotype was detected many times. This chain uses TRBV12-3 or TRBV12-4 with TRBJ2-7; D gene ambiguous. Trimming left V 5 bases short and J 1 base short, with 15 bases between. The CDR3 has 15 residues. The CDR3, as DNA: TGTGCCAGCAGTATCGGCCCCGTGGAATCCTACGAGCAGTACTTC. Its protein is CASSIGPVESYEQYF.

This clonotype was seen repeatedly, ten times or more. The chain joins TRBV6-2 or TRBV6-3 to TRBJ2-5; tentative D call: TRBD2 (7 bases). Germline CDR1 is MNHEY and CDR2 is SVGEGT. Trimming took 6 bases from V and 5 from J, leaving 19 bases between them. The CDR3 extends over 15 amino acids. The DNA for the CDR3 is TGTGCCAGCAGCAGAGGGAGGGCGAGGGGGGAGACCCAGTACTTC. Amino acids: CASSRGRARGETQYF.

The J gene is TRBJ2-7, the V gene TRBV29-1; 8 positions agree with TRBD2. The trim removed 3 bases at V and 7 bases at J, leaving 8 bases unmatched. Germline V gene data show CDR1 as SQVTM and CDR2 as ANQGSEA. This CDR3 spans 13 amino acids. CDR3 sequence (DNA): TGCAGCGTTGATTTTAGCGGGGCGGGGGAGCAGTACTTC. It yields the protein CSVDFSGAGEQYF.

This clonotype was detected ten times or more. V usage is TRBV12-3 or TRBV12-4 and J usage is TRBJ2-1; D is possibly TRBD2 (6 bases). V shed 6 bases and J shed 4 bases, with 10 bases lying between them. This CDR3 spans 13 amino acids. The CDR3 loop is CASSWEAYNEQFF. The CDR3 nucleotides read TGTGCCAGCAGCTGGGAGGCGTACAATGAGCAGTTCTTC.

The chain joins TRBV27 to TRBJ2-6; TRBD1 aligns across 12 bases. V lost 5 bases, J lost 0 bases, and 5 bases stayed unmatched. There are 18 residues in the CDR3. CDR1 and CDR2 (germline): MNHEY, SMNVEV (reference sequence). For the CDR3, the DNA is TGTGCCAGCAGTGGGACGGGACAGGGGGCCTCTGGGGCCAACGTCCTGACTTTC. Translated, it gives CASSGTGQGASGANVLTF.

The chain uses TRBV15 and TRBJ2-3; no definite D call. Per germline, CDR1 LNHNV and CDR2 YYDKDF (reference sequence). The CDR3 totals 14 residues. The V end was cut by 0 bases, the J end by 4 bases, with 8 bases between. The CDR3 loop is CATSRDPAPDTQYF. In DNA, the CDR3 is TGTGCCACCAGCAGAGATCCGGCCCCAGATACGCAGTATTTT.

The chain employs TRBV20-1 and TRBJ2-7; possible D gene TRBD1, 5 bases. The CDR3 consists of 15 residues. The germline CDR1 and CDR2 sequences are DFQATT and SNEGSKA (reference sequence). V was trimmed by 3 bases and J by 7 bases, leaving 22 bases between them. The CDR3 reads CSARQEIGGKGEQYF. For the CDR3, the DNA is TGCAGTGCTAGGCAAGAGATCGGCGGAAAGGGGGAGCAGTACTTC.

This clonotype has a handful of counts. The chain carries TRBV12-5 and TRBJ2-5; D gene unclear. The CDR3 is 11 amino acids. CDR1 and CDR2 from the germline V gene are LGHNT and FRNRAP. V dropped 3 bases and J dropped 3 bases, with 2 bases sitting between them. The CDR3 bases are TGTGCTAGTGGTTTAGAAGAGACCCAGTACTTC. Translating gives CASGLEETQYF.

At least ten counts were recorded for this clonotype. The chain is built from TRBV5-8 and TRBJ2-7; D gene uncertain. V was pared by 2 bases and J by 3 bases, with 15 bases between. Germline-derived CDR1 and CDR2 are SGHTS and YDEGEE. This CDR3 contains 15 residues. CDR3 in amino acids: CASSFLPDMIYEQYF. The CDR3 nucleotides read TGTGCCAGCAGCTTCCTCCCGGATATGATCTACGAGCAGTACTTC.